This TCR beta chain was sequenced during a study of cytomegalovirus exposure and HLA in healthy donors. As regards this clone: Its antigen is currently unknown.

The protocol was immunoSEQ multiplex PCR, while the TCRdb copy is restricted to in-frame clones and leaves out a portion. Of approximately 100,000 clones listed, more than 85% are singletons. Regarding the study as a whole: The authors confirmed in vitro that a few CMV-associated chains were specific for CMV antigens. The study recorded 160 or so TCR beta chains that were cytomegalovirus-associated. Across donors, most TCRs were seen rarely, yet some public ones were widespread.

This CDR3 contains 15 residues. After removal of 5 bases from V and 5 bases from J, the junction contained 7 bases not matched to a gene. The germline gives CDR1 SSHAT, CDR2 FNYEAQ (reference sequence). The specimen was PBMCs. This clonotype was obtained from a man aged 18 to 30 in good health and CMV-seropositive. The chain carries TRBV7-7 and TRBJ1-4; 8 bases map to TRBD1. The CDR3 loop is CASSEQTGENEKLFF. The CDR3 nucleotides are TGTGCCAGCAGCGAACAGACAGGGGAAAATGAAAAACTGTTTTTT.